This T cell receptor beta chain was obtained from a study of cytomegalovirus exposure and HLA in healthy donors. Study findings and constraints: Analysis was performed later, and it showed HLA-associated TCR beta chains to be more clonally expanded than equally common others. Presence/absence analyses supposed approximately even sequencing depth among donors.

PCR was performed using 60 Vbeta and 13 Jbeta primers. Data came from immunoSEQ multiplex PCR; TCRdb stores just in-frame clones and leaves some out. The data contain over 90,000 clones, 73% of them singletons. This clone appeared once. Its specificity is not known. The CDR3 covers 14 residues. Germline CDR1 is SGHDT and CDR2 is YYEEEE. V was clipped by 6 bases and J by 8 bases; unmatched bases: 12. The clonotype originates from a man aged 35-49 years in good health and CMV-seronegative. Sample: PBMCs. The chain has TRBV5-6 and TRBJ1-2; 8 nucleotides align to TRBD1. The CDR3 DNA reads as TGTGCCAGCACGGGGACAGGACGGGGTTGGGGCTACACCTTC. This encodes CASTGTGRGWGYTF.